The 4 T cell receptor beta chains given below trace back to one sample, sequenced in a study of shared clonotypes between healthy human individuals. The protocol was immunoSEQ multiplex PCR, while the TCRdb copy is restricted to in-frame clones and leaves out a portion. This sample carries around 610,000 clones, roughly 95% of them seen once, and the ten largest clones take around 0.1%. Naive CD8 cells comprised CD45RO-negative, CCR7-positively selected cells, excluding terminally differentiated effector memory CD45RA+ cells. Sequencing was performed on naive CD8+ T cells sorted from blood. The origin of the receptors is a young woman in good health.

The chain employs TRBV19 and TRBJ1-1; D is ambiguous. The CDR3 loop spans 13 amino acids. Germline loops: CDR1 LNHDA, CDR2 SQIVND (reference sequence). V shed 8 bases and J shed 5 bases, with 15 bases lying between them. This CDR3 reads CASYRGEETEAFF. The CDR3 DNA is TGTGCCAGTTATCGTGGTGAGGAGACTGAAGCTTTCTTT.

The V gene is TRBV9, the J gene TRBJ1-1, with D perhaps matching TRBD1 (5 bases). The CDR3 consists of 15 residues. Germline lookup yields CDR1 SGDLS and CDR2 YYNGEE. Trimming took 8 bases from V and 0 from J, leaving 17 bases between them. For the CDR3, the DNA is TGTGCCAGTGGGGGTCCACAGATGATGAACACTGAAGCTTTCTTT. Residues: CASGGPQMMNTEAFF.

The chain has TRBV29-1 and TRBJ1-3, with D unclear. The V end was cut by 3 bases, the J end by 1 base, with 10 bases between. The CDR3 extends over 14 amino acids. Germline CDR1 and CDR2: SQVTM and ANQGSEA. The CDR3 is CSVETDTSGNTIYF. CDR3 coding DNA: TGCAGCGTTGAGACCGACACATCTGGAAACACCATATATTTT.

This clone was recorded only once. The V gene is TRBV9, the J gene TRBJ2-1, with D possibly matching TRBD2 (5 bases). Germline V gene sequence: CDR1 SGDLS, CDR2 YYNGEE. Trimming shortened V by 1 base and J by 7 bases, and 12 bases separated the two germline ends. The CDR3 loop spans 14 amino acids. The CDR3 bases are TGTGCCAGCAGCGTAAGTTATCCGGGAAATGAGCAGTTCTTC. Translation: CASSVSYPGNEQFF. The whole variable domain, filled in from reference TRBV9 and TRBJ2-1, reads DSGVTQTPKHLITATGQRVTLRCSPRSGDLSVYWYQQSLDQGLQFLIQYYNGEERAKGNILERFSAQQFPDLHSELNLSSLELGDSALYFCASSVSYPGNEQFFGPGTRLTVL.